The T cell receptor (beta chain) under discussion was sequenced for a study of blood T cell repertoires in COVID-19. Study as a whole: PBMCs, B-cell-depleted T cells, or T cells provided the cDNA or gDNA that made up the material.

Source study methods: Using reference gene primer amplification, nucleated cell counts were estimated. Produced via immunoSEQ multiplex PCR; TCRdb's table is partial and in-frame only. The DNA gave D and trimming, while V, J and clone size come from that table. This table holds some 44,000 clones, roughly 87% found once. CDR3 length: 15 residues. Germline V CDR1 and CDR2: SNHLY, FYNNEI. J gave up 3 bases and V 2 bases, and 3 bases lay outside the gene matches. The sequencing input was peripheral blood. This clonotype originated in a man aged 55 to 69 with active COVID-19. The chain employs TRBV2 and TRBJ2-7, with 11 bases identical to TRBD1. CDR3 loop: CASSEFGTGGYEQYF. CDR3 nucleotide sequence: TGTGCCAGCAGTGAATTCGGGACAGGGGGCTACGAGCAGTACTTC. Using reference TRBV2 and TRBJ2-7 for the parts outside the CDR3, the full variable domain is EPEVTQTPSHQVTQMGQEVILRCVPISNHLYFYWYRQILGQKVEFLVSFYNNEISEKSEIFDDQFSVERPDGSNFTLKIRSTKLEDSAMYFCASSEFGTGGYEQYFGPGTRLTVT.